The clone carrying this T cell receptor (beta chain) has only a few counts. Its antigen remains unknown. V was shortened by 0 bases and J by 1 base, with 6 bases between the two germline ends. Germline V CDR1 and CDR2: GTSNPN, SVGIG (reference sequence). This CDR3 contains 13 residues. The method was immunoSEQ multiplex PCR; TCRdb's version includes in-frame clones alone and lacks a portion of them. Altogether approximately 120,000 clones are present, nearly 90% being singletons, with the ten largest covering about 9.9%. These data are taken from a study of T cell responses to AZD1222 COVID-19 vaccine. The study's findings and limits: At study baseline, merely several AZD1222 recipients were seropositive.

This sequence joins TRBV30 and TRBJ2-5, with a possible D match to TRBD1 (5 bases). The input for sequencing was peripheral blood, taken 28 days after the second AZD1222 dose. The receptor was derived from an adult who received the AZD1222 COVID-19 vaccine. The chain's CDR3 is CAWSVQVQETQYF. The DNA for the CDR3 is TGTGCCTGGAGTGTACAGGTCCAAGAGACCCAGTACTTC.